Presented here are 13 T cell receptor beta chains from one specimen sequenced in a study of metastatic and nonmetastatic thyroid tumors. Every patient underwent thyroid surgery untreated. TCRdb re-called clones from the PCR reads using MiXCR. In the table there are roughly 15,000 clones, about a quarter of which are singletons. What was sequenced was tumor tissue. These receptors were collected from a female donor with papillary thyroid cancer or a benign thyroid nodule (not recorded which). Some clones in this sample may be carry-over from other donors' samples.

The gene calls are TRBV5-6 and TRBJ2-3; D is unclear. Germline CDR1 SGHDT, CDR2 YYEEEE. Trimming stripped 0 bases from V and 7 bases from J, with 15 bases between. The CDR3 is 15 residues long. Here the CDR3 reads CASSLVTARVYTQYF. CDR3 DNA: TGTGCCAGCAGCTTGGTTACCGCAAGAGTATATACGCAGTATTTT.

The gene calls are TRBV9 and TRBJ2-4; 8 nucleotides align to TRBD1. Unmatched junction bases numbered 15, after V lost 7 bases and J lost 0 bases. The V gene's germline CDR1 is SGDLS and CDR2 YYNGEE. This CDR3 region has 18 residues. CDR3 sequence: CASRPETGQGVAKNIQYF. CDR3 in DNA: TGTGCCAGCCGCCCCGAGACCGGACAGGGAGTAGCCAAAAACATTCAGTACTTC.

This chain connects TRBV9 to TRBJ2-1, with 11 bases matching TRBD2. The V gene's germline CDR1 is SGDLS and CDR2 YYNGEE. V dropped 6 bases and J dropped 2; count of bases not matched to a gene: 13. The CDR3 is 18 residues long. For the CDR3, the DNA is TGTGCCAGCATCGCTTGGGGTCTAGCGGGAGGTACCTACAATGAGCAGTTCTTC. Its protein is CASIAWGLAGGTYNEQFF.

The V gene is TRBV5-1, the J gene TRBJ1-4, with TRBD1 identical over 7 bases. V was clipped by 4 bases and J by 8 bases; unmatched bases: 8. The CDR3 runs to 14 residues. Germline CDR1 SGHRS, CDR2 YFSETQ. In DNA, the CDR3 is TGCGCCAGCAGCACCGGGGACAGCGCAGAAAAACTGTTTTTT. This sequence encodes CASSTGDSAEKLFF.

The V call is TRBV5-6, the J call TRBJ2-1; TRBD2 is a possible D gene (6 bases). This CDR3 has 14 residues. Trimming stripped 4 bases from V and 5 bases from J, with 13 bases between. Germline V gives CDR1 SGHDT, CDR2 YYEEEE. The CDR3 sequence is CASSGPGENNEQFF. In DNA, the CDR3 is TGTGCCAGCAGCGGACCGGGAGAGAACAATGAGCAGTTCTTC.

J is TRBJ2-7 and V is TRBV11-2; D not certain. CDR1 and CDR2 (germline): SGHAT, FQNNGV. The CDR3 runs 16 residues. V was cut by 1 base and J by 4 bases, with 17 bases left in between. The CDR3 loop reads CASSLVYSSTVYEQYF. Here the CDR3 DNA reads TGTGCCAGCAGCTTAGTTTACAGCTCCACAGTGTACGAGCAGTACTTC.

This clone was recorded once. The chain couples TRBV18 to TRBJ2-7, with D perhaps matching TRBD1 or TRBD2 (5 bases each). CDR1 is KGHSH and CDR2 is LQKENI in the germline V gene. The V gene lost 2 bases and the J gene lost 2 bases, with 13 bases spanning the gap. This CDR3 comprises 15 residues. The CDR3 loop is CASSPGQGETYEQYF. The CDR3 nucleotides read TGTGCCAGCTCACCAGGGCAGGGAGAGACCTACGAGCAGTACTTC.

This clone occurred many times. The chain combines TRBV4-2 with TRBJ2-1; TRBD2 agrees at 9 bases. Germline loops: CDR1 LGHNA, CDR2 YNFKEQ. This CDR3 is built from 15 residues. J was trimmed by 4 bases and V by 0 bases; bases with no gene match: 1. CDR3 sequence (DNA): TGTGCCAGCAGCCAAGAAAGCGGGGGGTACAATGAGCAGTTCTTC. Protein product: CASSQESGGYNEQFF.

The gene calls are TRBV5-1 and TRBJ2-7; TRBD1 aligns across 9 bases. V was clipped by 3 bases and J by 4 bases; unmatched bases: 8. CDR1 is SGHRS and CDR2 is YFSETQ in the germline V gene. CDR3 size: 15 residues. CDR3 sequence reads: CASSSGQGLLYEQYF. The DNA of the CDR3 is TGCGCCAGCAGCTCTGGACAGGGGTTGTTGTACGAGCAGTACTTC. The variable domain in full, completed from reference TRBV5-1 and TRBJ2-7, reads KAGVTQTPRYLIKTRGQQVTLSCSPISGHRSVSWYQQTPGQGLQFLFEYFSETQRNKGNFPGRFSGRQFSNSRSEMNVSTLELGDSALYLCASSSGQGLLYEQYFGPGTRLTVT.

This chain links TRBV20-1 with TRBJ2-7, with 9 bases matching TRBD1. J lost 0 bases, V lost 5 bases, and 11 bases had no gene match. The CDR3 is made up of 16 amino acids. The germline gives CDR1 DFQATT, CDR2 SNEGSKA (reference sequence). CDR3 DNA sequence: TGCAGTGCTTTCGACAGGGGGGGGAGGAGCTCCTACGAGCAGTACTTC. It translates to CSAFDRGGRSSYEQYF.

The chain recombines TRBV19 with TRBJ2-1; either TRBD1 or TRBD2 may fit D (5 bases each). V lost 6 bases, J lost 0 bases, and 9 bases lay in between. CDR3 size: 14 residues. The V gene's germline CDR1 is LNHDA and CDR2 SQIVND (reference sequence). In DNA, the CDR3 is TGTGCCAGTAGGGGGACGTACTCCTACAATGAGCAGTTCTTC. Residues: CASRGTYSYNEQFF.

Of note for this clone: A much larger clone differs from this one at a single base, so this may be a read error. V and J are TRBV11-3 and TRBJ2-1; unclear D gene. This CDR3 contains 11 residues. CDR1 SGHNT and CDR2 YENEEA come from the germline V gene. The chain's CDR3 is CASSLRNGQFF. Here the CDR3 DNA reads TGTGCCAGCAGCTTGAGGAATGGGCAGTTCTTC. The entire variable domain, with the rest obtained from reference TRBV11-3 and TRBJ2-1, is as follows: EAGVVQSPRYKIIEKKQPVAFWCNPISGHNTLYWYLQNLGQGPELLIRYENEEAVDDSQLPKDRFSAERLKGVDSTLKIQPAELGDSAVYLCASSLRNGQFFGPGTRLTVL.

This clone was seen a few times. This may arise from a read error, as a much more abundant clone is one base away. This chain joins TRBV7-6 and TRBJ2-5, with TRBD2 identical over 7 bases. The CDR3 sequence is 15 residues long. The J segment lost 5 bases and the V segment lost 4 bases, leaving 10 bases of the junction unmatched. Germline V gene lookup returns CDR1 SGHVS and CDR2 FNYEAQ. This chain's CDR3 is CASSSTSWGMETQYF. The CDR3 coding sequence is TGTGCCAGCAGCTCGACTAGCTGGGGGATGGAGACCCAGTACTTC.